These 26 T cell receptor beta chains were sequenced from one sample in a study of CD8 T cells in Susac syndrome. Reverse transcription of about 0.5 to 1 ug RNA used random hexamers. TCRdb called the immunoSEQ multiplex PCR reads again in MiXCR, with one record for every CDR3 protein. The sample consists of about 210,000 distinct CDR3 sequences, 95% of them appearing once. Sequencing was performed on CD4+ T cells from PBMCs. These receptors came from a human donor with multiple sclerosis.

This chain links TRBV6-2 or TRBV6-3 with TRBJ2-1, with D unresolved. Deletions cut 7 bases from V and 0 bases from J, with 10 bases between. Looked up from germline, CDR1 is MNHEY and CDR2 is SVGEGT. The CDR3 spans 14 residues. This CDR3 reads CASTPLGSYNEQFF. Here the CDR3 DNA reads TGTGCCAGCACCCCCCTTGGCTCCTACAATGAGCAGTTCTTC.

CDR3 protein: CSVVLVSYEQYF. In nucleotides, the CDR3 is TGCAGCGTCGTACTAGTTTCCTACGAGCAGTACTTC. The gene calls are TRBV29-1 and TRBJ2-7; D is perhaps TRBD2 (5 bases). This CDR3 comprises 12 residues. Germline CDR1 reads SQVTM; CDR2 reads ANQGSEA. Trimming shortened V by 6 bases and J by 1 base, and 10 bases separated the two germline ends.

This chain uses TRBV29-1 with TRBJ1-2; weak D call: TRBD1 (6 bases). The V end lost 6 bases, the J end lost 3 bases, and 17 bases lay between the germline ends. Germline V gene sequence: CDR1 SQVTM, CDR2 ANQGSEA. The CDR3 length is 14 residues. The CDR3 coding sequence is TGCAGCGTCAACCGGGACATGGGGGACTATGGCTACACCTTC. Protein: CSVNRDMGDYGYTF. The whole variable domain, remainder taken from reference TRBV29-1 and TRBJ1-2, is SAVISQKPSRDICQRGTSLTIQCQVDSQVTMMFWYRQQPGQSLTLIATANQGSEATYESGFVIDKFPISRPNLTFSTLTVSNMSPEDSSIYLCSVNRDMGDYGYTFGSGTRLTVV.

V and J are TRBV19 and TRBJ2-1; TRBD2 matches 8 bases. The CDR3 has 14 amino acids. Germline CDR1 and CDR2: LNHDA and SQIVND (reference sequence). V dropped 5 bases and J dropped 9; count of bases not matched to a gene: 9. The CDR3 reads CASSGPGLEFEQFF. As DNA, the CDR3 is TGTGCCAGTAGTGGGCCGGGACTAGAGTTTGAGCAGTTCTTC.

The rearrangement uses TRBV6-6 and TRBJ2-1; the D gene is possibly TRBD2 (6 bases). Per the germline V gene, CDR1 is MNHNY and CDR2 is SVGAGI (reference sequence). V was clipped by 5 bases and J by 2 bases, with 10 bases between them. The CDR3 has 14 amino acids. DNA of the CDR3: TGTGCCAGCAGTGACCGCGGGGCCTACAATGAGCAGTTCTTC. Its protein is CASSDRGAYNEQFF.

The CDR3 reads CAWLVKPYGYTF. The CDR3 DNA reads TGTGCCTGGTTGGTCAAACCCTATGGCTACACCTTC. The chain joins TRBV30 to TRBJ1-2, with unresolved D. Germline V CDR1 and CDR2: GTSNPN, SVGIG (reference sequence). V dropped 5 bases and J dropped 4 bases, with 11 bases sitting between them. The CDR3 has 12 residues.

The chain recombines TRBV12-3 or TRBV12-4 with TRBJ2-7; D is ambiguous. CDR3 size: 13 residues. V shed 3 bases and J shed 2 bases, with 8 bases lying between them. The CDR3 DNA follows: TGTGCCAGCAGTTTTGGGGAAACCTACGAGCAGTACTTC. Its translation: CASSFGETYEQYF.

The gene calls are TRBV5-1 and TRBJ2-1; unclear D gene. Germline-derived CDR1 and CDR2 are SGHRS and YFSETQ. V lost 0 bases and J 1 base, leaving 11 bases between the germline ends. This CDR3 has 16 amino acids. The CDR3 loop reads CASSLGHSTSYNEQFF. CDR3 sequence (DNA): TGCGCCAGCAGCTTGGGCCATTCGACTTCCTACAATGAGCAGTTCTTC.

CDR3 sequence: CATSRARPRGEQFF. CDR3 coding DNA: TGTGCCACCAGCAGAGCCCGGCCGCGGGGTGAGCAGTTCTTC. V gene TRBV15 combines with J gene TRBJ2-1, with D tentatively TRBD2 (6 bases). The CDR3 extends over 14 amino acids. Deletions cut 1 base from V and 9 bases from J, with 13 bases between. Germline CDR1 is LNHNV and CDR2 is YYDKDF (reference sequence).

The chain is built from TRBV9 and TRBJ2-1; D unresolved. Trimming cost V 0 bases and J 4 bases, with 5 bases left between them. The CDR3 is 13 amino acids. From germline, CDR1 is SGDLS and CDR2 YYNGEE. The CDR3 coding sequence is TGTGCCAGCAGCGTAGTTCCATACAATGAGCAGTTCTTC. It encodes CASSVVPYNEQFF.

The chain couples TRBV9 to TRBJ2-5; D remains ambiguous. Germline V lookup: CDR1 SGDLS, CDR2 YYNGEE. V gave up 0 bases and J gave up 0 bases, with 6 bases separating them. This CDR3 spans 14 amino acids. This CDR3 reads CASSVGLDQETQYF. The CDR3 coding sequence is TGTGCCAGCAGCGTAGGACTCGACCAAGAGACCCAGTACTTC.

The gene calls are TRBV20-1 and TRBJ2-7; no reliable D call. CDR1 and CDR2 from the germline V gene are DFQATT and SNEGSKA (reference sequence). This CDR3 region has 14 residues. V gave up 0 bases and J gave up 4 bases, with 13 bases separating them. CDR3 DNA: TGCAGTGCTAGAGATGGGGTAAAGGTTTACGAGCAGTACTTC. Translation gives CSARDGVKVYEQYF.

The chain couples TRBV12-3 or TRBV12-4 to TRBJ1-5, with a weak D call TRBD1 (5 bases). CDR3 length: 18 residues. V lost 5 bases and J 0 bases, leaving 20 bases between the germline ends. The CDR3: CASSPGPGQDYSNQPQHF. The CDR3 DNA is TGTGCCAGCAGTCCCGGCCCAGGGCAGGATTATAGCAATCAGCCCCAGCATTTT.

The chain carries TRBV5-6 and TRBJ2-5, with D maybe TRBD1 (5 bases). Germline assignment: CDR1 SGHDT and CDR2 YYEEEE. The CDR3 spans 13 residues. Trimming cost V 5 bases and J 1 base, with 9 bases left between them. CDR3 sequence reads: CASSQGVQETQYF. The CDR3 bases are TGTGCCAGCAGTCAGGGCGTCCAAGAGACCCAGTACTTC.

The rearrangement uses TRBV4-1 and TRBJ2-7; D might be TRBD1 or TRBD2, each matching 6 bases. V shed 2 bases and J shed 4 bases, with 15 bases lying between them. The germline V gene encodes CDR1 MGHRA and CDR2 YSYEKL. There are 15 residues in the CDR3. Written as DNA, the CDR3 is TGCGCCAGCAGCCAACCCTCCTCGGGGGCTTACGAGCAGTACTTC. Protein product: CASSQPSSGAYEQYF.

This clonotype was observed a single time. The chain couples TRBV15 to TRBJ2-5; no clear D gene. The germline V and J ends were trimmed by 0 bases and 2 bases, with 13 bases remaining between them. Germline V lookup: CDR1 LNHNV, CDR2 YYDKDF (reference sequence). The CDR3 runs 16 residues. The CDR3 region is CATSRDSTTNQETQYF. The CDR3 nucleotides are TGTGCCACCAGCAGAGATAGTACTACAAATCAAGAGACCCAGTACTTC.

V usage is TRBV12-3 or TRBV12-4 and J usage is TRBJ1-1, with D unresolved. CDR3 length: 15 amino acids. Trimming removed 5 bases at V and 0 bases at J, with 13 bases between. The CDR3 DNA reads TGTGCCAGCAGTATCAGGTACCCCATGAACACTGAAGCTTTCTTT. This encodes CASSIRYPMNTEAFF.

The chain has TRBV6-2 or TRBV6-3 and TRBJ2-3; D is possibly TRBD2 (5 bases). This CDR3 comprises 15 residues. V lost 0 bases, J lost 4 bases, and 11 bases lay in between. Germline-derived CDR1 and CDR2 are MNHEY and SVGEGT. The DNA for the CDR3 is TGTGCCAGCAGTTACTCAGAGAATAGCGCAGATACGCAGTATTTT. The encoded protein is CASSYSENSADTQYF.

The DNA of the CDR3 is TGCGCCAGCAGCTTGCCGAGGACTAGCACAGATACGCAGTATTTT. Translated, it gives CASSLPRTSTDTQYF. V usage is TRBV5-1 and J usage is TRBJ2-3; tentative D call: TRBD2 (5 bases). Trimming took off 1 base at V and 0 bases at J, with 9 bases between the two ends. This CDR3 has 15 amino acids. The germline V gene encodes CDR1 SGHRS and CDR2 YFSETQ.

V and J are TRBV15 and TRBJ2-1; 13 nucleotides match TRBD2. The CDR3 sequence is 19 residues long. The germline V gene encodes CDR1 LNHNV and CDR2 YYDKDF (reference sequence). V lost 5 bases and J lost 6; bases outside the gene matches: 16. The CDR3 protein is CATSSGRLAGGKRSNEQFF. Here the CDR3 DNA reads TGTGCCACCAGCTCTGGACGACTAGCGGGGGGCAAGAGGAGCAATGAGCAGTTCTTC.

V gene TRBV28 combines with J gene TRBJ2-7, with unresolved D. The germline V gene has CDR1 MDHEN and CDR2 SYDVKM. The V end was cut by 5 bases, the J end by 9 bases, with 11 bases between. The length of the CDR3 is 11 residues. CDR3 coding DNA: TGTGCCAGCAGTCCAGACTCAGTGCAGTACTTC. It is translated as CASSPDSVQYF.

V is TRBV19 and J is TRBJ2-4; D perhaps matches TRBD1 (6 bases). V was pared by 8 bases and J by 12 bases, with 17 bases between. Germline loops: CDR1 LNHDA, CDR2 SQIVND (reference sequence). There are 12 residues in the CDR3. The CDR3 spells CASQNTGRTQYF. The CDR3 DNA is TGTGCCAGTCAAAACACAGGGAGAACTCAGTACTTC.

This chain links TRBV4-1 with TRBJ2-7, with D perhaps TRBD2 (5 bases). Trimming took 3 bases from V and 4 from J, leaving 13 bases between them. Per the germline V gene, CDR1 is MGHRA and CDR2 is YSYEKL. The CDR3 runs to 14 residues. CDR3 DNA: TGCGCCAGCAGCCACCCCCCGCGAGGGTACGAGCAGTACTTC. Protein: CASSHPPRGYEQYF.

The rearrangement links TRBV20-1 to TRBJ1-4; no clear D gene. V lost 5 bases and J lost 3, with 7 bases in between. The V gene's germline CDR1 is DFQATT and CDR2 SNEGSKA (reference sequence). The CDR3 runs to 12 residues. CDR3 nucleotides: TGCAGTGCTCACAAGCCTAATGAAAAACTGTTTTTT. It encodes CSAHKPNEKLFF.

The chain is built from TRBV27 and TRBJ2-1, with 7 bases lining up with TRBD1. With 9 bases clipped from V and 6 bases from J, the junction kept 5 bases outside the gene matches. Per germline, CDR1 MNHEY and CDR2 SMNVEV (reference sequence). The CDR3 consists of 12 residues. The DNA for the CDR3 is TGTGCCAGTAAGGGACAGAGCAATGAGCAGTTCTTC. It is translated as CASKGQSNEQFF.

The rearrangement links TRBV2 to TRBJ1-2; 9 bases are shared with TRBD1. Trimming removed 5 bases from V and 7 bases from J; junction bases left unmatched: 5. The CDR3 runs to 13 residues. Per the germline V gene, CDR1 is SNHLY and CDR2 is FYNNEI. The CDR3 loop reads CASSQGQGRGYTF. CDR3 sequence (DNA): TGTGCCAGCAGTCAGGGACAGGGCCGTGGCTACACCTTC.